This T cell receptor beta chain was documented in a study of identical twins. CDR1 is SGHRS and CDR2 is YFSETQ in the germline V gene. There are 15 residues in the CDR3. With 4 bases removed from V and 0 bases from J, the gap between germline ends came to 13 bases. MiXCR was run by TCRdb on the 5' RACE reads, yielding one entry per CDR3 protein. The repertoire includes a few hundred thousand distinct CDR3 sequences, more than 6.5% of them detected once, and approximately 2.1% sits in the top ten. The table lists this clonotype with a few counts. The data also belong to a second study, concerning yellow fever vaccine responses in identical twins.

Sequenced sample: memory (CD45RO+) T cells sorted from blood. This receptor was identified in a woman under 30 in good health. The gene calls are TRBV5-1 and TRBJ1-1; tentative D call: TRBD1 (5 bases). DNA for the CDR3: TGCGCCAGCAGCCCCCTGACAGAGCTGAACACTGAAGCTTTCTTT. Protein: CASSPLTELNTEAFF.